Shown below are 26 T cell receptor beta chains from a single sample sequenced in a study of post-analysis software for immune sequencing data. Points from the study as a whole: Patients showed TRBV5-6, TRBV5-1 and TRBV20-1 among about five TRBV segments more frequent than in controls.

Their cognate antigens are unknown. Unique molecular identifiers were present in the TCR beta cDNA libraries. MiXCR, run by TCRdb on the PCR reads, gives a single entry per CDR3 protein. Of about 430,000 distinct CDR3 sequences in the sample, 39% are singletons; the top ten hold 7.5% to 8.5%. The specimen was blood. These receptors all stem from a girl between 2 and 10 years old with multiple sclerosis.

The chain is built from TRBV7-3 and TRBJ2-2; 7 nucleotides agree with TRBD1. This CDR3 region has 17 residues. CDR1 is SGHTA and CDR2 is FQGTGA in the germline V gene. J lost 0 bases, V lost 5 bases, and 9 bases had no gene match. The CDR3: CASSPTGLDPNTGELFF. The CDR3 DNA is TGTGCCAGCAGCCCGACAGGGTTAGACCCGAACACCGGGGAGCTGTTTTTT.

This clonotype was detected many times. The chain employs TRBV20-1 and TRBJ2-7; TRBD1 matches 7 bases. CDR3 length: 13 residues. Germline V CDR1 and CDR2: DFQATT, SNEGSKA (reference sequence). The junction had 9 bases not matched to a gene; V was cut back by 3 bases and J by 7 bases. CDR3 coding DNA: TGCAGTGCTAGTGACGGACAGGCCGCAGAGCAGTACTTC. As protein: CSASDGQAAEQYF.

This clonotype has only a few counts. This chain connects TRBV6-2 or TRBV6-3 to TRBJ1-2, with D possibly being TRBD1 (5 bases). The CDR3 contains 15 residues. Trimming stripped 2 bases from V and 1 base from J, with 11 bases between. The germline V gene encodes CDR1 MNHEY and CDR2 SVGEGT. CDR3 sequence: CASSYGAGNNYGYTF. The DNA of the CDR3 is TGTGCCAGCAGTTACGGGGCAGGGAATAACTATGGCTACACCTTC.

The chain carries TRBV28 and TRBJ2-3; 8 bases are a match to TRBD2. Germline V gene sequence: CDR1 MDHEN, CDR2 SYDVKM. This CDR3 comprises 16 residues. J was trimmed by 2 bases and V by 5 bases; bases with no gene match: 9. The CDR3 reads CASSRASGGLTDTQYF. The CDR3, as DNA: TGTGCCAGCAGTAGGGCCAGCGGGGGCCTCACAGATACGCAGTATTTT.

This rearrangement joins TRBV7-2 to TRBJ2-1, with TRBD2 as a possible D gene (6 bases). The V gene's germline CDR1 is SGHTA and CDR2 FQGNSA. The CDR3 has 14 residues. Trimming stripped 1 base from V and 8 bases from J, with 12 bases between. The CDR3 coding sequence is TGTGCCAGCAGCTTAGGGAGGGGAGGCCATGAGCAGTTCTTC. Translated, it gives CASSLGRGGHEQFF. The complete variable domain, with remaining parts taken from reference TRBV7-2 and TRBJ2-1, reads GAGVSQSPSNKVTEKGKDVELRCDPISGHTALYWYRQSLGQGLEFLIYFQGNSAPDKSGLPSDRFSAERTGGSVSTLTIQRTQQEDSAVYLCASSLGRGGHEQFFGPGTRLTVL.

V gene TRBV20-1 combines with J gene TRBJ2-5; 10 bases map to TRBD2. CDR1 is DFQATT, CDR2 SNEGSKA, per germline (reference sequence). The CDR3 contains 16 residues. Trimming took 1 base from V and 5 from J; bases not matched to a gene: 10. CDR3 nucleotides: TGCAGTGCTAGAGTAGCGGGAGGTCGCGTGTTGGAGACCCAGTACTTC. Translating it yields CSARVAGGRVLETQYF.

The J gene is TRBJ2-7, the V gene TRBV7-9; 15 bases agree with TRBD2. The CDR3 is 19 amino acids. The J segment lost 2 bases and the V segment lost 1 base, leaving 9 bases of the junction unmatched. CDR1 SEHNR and CDR2 FQNEAQ come from the germline V gene (reference sequence). The CDR3 spells CASSLDLGLAGGRTYEQYF. The CDR3 nucleotides read TGTGCCAGCAGCTTAGATCTCGGACTAGCGGGAGGGAGGACCTACGAGCAGTACTTC.

This clonotype was observed a handful of times. The J gene is TRBJ2-7, the V gene TRBV11-2; D is possibly TRBD2 (5 bases). Germline V gives CDR1 SGHAT, CDR2 FQNNGV. The V end lost 2 bases, the J end lost 7 bases, and 15 bases lay between the germline ends. The CDR3 is 14 amino acids. The CDR3 here is CASSLSGWATEQYF. The CDR3 DNA sequence: TGTGCCAGCAGCTTATCGGGGTGGGCTACGGAGCAGTACTTC.

Of note for this clonotype: A clone one base away is much larger, so this may be a read error. The chain is built from TRBV4-1 and TRBJ2-7; 10 positions match TRBD1. Germline CDR1 reads MGHRA; CDR2 reads YSYEKL. The CDR3 covers 14 residues. V shed 8 bases, J shed 4 bases, and the junction held 8 bases outside the gene matches. CDR3 coding DNA: TGCGCCAGCGGCCTGGGACAGGGGCCTTACGAGCAGTACTTC. This translates into CASGLGQGPYEQYF.

This clonotype was found a few times. V usage is TRBV9 and J usage is TRBJ2-1, with D possibly called TRBD1 or TRBD2 (5 bases each). Per the germline V gene, CDR1 is SGDLS and CDR2 is YYNGEE. The V gene lost 4 bases and the J gene lost 8 bases, with 25 bases spanning the gap. The CDR3 runs to 17 residues. In DNA, the CDR3 is TGTGCCAGCAGCCCGCGGGTGGGGGATCTCACCAACCATGAGCAGTTCTTC. Protein sequence: CASSPRVGDLTNHEQFF. Looking up the rest from reference TRBV9 and TRBJ2-1 gives the full variable domain: DSGVTQTPKHLITATGQRVTLRCSPRSGDLSVYWYQQSLDQGLQFLIQYYNGEERAKGNILERFSAQQFPDLHSELNLSSLELGDSALYFCASSPRVGDLTNHEQFFGPGTRLTVL.

V and J are TRBV6-4 and TRBJ1-1; the D is unclear. This CDR3 has 10 amino acids. From germline, CDR1 is MRHNA and CDR2 SNTAGT. Between the trimmed V and J ends, which lost 7 bases and 7 bases, there was a span of 7 bases. CDR3 DNA sequence: TGTGCCAGCATATTAAGTGAAGCTTTCTTT. Translated, it gives CASILSEAFF.

In the case of this clonotype: One end of the junction does not line up with germline, which may come from a read error. The chain uses TRBV6-5 and TRBJ2-3, with D perhaps TRBD1 (5 bases). CDR1 is MNHEY and CDR2 is SVGAGI in the germline V gene. This CDR3 spans 12 amino acids. The CDR3 sequence is CASGDSTDMQYF. In DNA form, the CDR3 reads TGTGCCAGCGGCGACAGCACAGATATGCAGTATTTT.

There are a few counts of this clonotype. The CDR3 region is CASSFAGGIIQETQYF. For the CDR3, the DNA is TGTGCCAGCAGTTTCGCAGGGGGAATCATCCAAGAGACCCAGTACTTC. The chain couples TRBV12-3 or TRBV12-4 to TRBJ2-5; 7 bases map to TRBD1. CDR3 size: 16 residues. With 3 bases clipped from V and 1 base from J, the junction kept 8 bases outside the gene matches.

The chain recombines TRBV7-9 with TRBJ2-4; a weak D match, TRBD1 (7 bases). CDR1 is SEHNR, CDR2 FQNEAQ, per germline (reference sequence). Trimming removed 5 bases at V and 3 bases at J, with 17 bases between. The CDR3 length is 16 residues. DNA of the CDR3: TGTGCCAGCAGCCCGCAACGACAGGGAGGCAAAAACATTCAGTACTTC. As protein: CASSPQRQGGKNIQYF.

V gene TRBV20-1 combines with J gene TRBJ2-7; D is perhaps TRBD1 (6 bases). The CDR3 runs to 15 residues. V shed 6 bases and J shed 3 bases, with 21 bases lying between them. CDR1 and CDR2 (germline): DFQATT, SNEGSKA (reference sequence). The CDR3 nucleotides read TGCAGTGCGAAGAGATCCAGGGCAGGGGTCTACGAGCAGTACTTC. As protein: CSAKRSRAGVYEQYF.

The rearrangement joins TRBV29-1 to TRBJ2-7; D call uncertain. The germline gives CDR1 SQVTM, CDR2 ANQGSEA. The CDR3 contains 12 residues. Between the trimmed V and J ends, which lost 3 bases and 7 bases, there was a span of 13 bases. CDR3 residues: CSVDLPFNEQYF. CDR3 DNA: TGCAGCGTTGATCTTCCGTTCAATGAGCAGTACTTC.

The chain combines TRBV5-1 with TRBJ2-1; D is unresolved. Trimming removed 5 bases at V and 5 bases at J, with 23 bases between. The CDR3 runs to 17 residues. Germline lookup yields CDR1 SGHRS and CDR2 YFSETQ. CDR3 loop: CASRTRLERGEDNEQFF. The CDR3 bases are TGCGCCAGCAGGACCAGGCTCGAGCGAGGCGAGGACAATGAGCAGTTCTTC. The full variable domain, completed using reference TRBV5-1 and TRBJ2-1, is KAGVTQTPRYLIKTRGQQVTLSCSPISGHRSVSWYQQTPGQGLQFLFEYFSETQRNKGNFPGRFSGRQFSNSRSEMNVSTLELGDSALYLCASRTRLERGEDNEQFFGPGTRLTVL.

With regard to this clonotype: At one end the junction does not follow the germline gene, possibly because of a read error. The chain has TRBV7-2 and TRBJ2-3, with 10 bases aligning to TRBD2. The CDR3 is 13 amino acids. CDR1 is SGHTA and CDR2 is FQGNSA in the germline V gene. The CDR3 loop reads CVSGRAFSDTQYF. The CDR3 DNA reads TGTGTCAGCGGGAGGGCCTTTTCAGATACGCAGTATTTT.

The V and J genes are TRBV20-1 and TRBJ2-1; 11 nucleotides agree with TRBD2. Trimming took 3 bases from V and 2 from J; bases not matched to a gene: 6. CDR1 is DFQATT, CDR2 SNEGSKA, per germline (reference sequence). CDR3 length equals 16 residues. The CDR3, as DNA: TGCAGTGCTAGGGGGGGGACTAGCGGAGCCTACAATGAGCAGTTCTTC. As protein: CSARGGTSGAYNEQFF.

The chain employs TRBV7-2 and TRBJ1-6; TRBD1 matches at 12 bases. Germline V CDR1 and CDR2: SGHTA, FQGNSA. With 10 bases clipped from V and 4 bases from J, the junction kept 14 bases outside the gene matches. The CDR3 is 18 residues long. For the CDR3, the DNA is TGTGCCAACGAAGGCGGGACAGGGGGCTCGGTGTATAATTCACCCCTCCACTTT. This gives the protein CANEGGTGGSVYNSPLHF.

The V and J genes are TRBV6-5 and TRBJ2-4; the D gene is possibly TRBD1 (5 bases). The end of the DNA fits TRBJ2-7 better, so the J call may be wrong. Germline lookup yields CDR1 MNHEY and CDR2 SVGAGI. The CDR3 extends over 14 amino acids. The CDR3 DNA follows: TGTGCCACGAGAAGACATTCAGGGAACTACGAGCAGTACTTC. Protein: CATRRHSGNYEQYF.

CDR3 nucleotide sequence: TGTGCCAGCAGCCAAGAGGCTAGCGCCAGAGATACGCAGTATTTT. It is translated as CASSQEASARDTQYF. This sequence joins TRBV3-1 and TRBJ2-3; D is possibly TRBD2 (6 bases). V was cut by 0 bases and J by 5 bases, with 12 bases left in between. This CDR3 has 15 residues. The germline V gene has CDR1 LGHDT and CDR2 YNNKEL (reference sequence).

This clonotype has just a few counts. CDR3 nucleotide sequence: TGTGCCAGCAGTTTAAGGGGGTCTGGTACTGAAGCTTTCTTT. Its translation is CASSLRGSGTEAFF. The rearrangement uses TRBV28 and TRBJ1-1; tentatively, D is TRBD1 (6 bases). Germline-derived CDR1 and CDR2 are MDHEN and SYDVKM. With 2 bases removed from V and 5 bases from J, the gap between germline ends came to 12 bases. The CDR3 runs to 14 residues.

Only one count was recorded for this clonotype. Just one base apart from a much larger clone, this may be a read error. V and J are TRBV6-4 and TRBJ1-2; the D gene is possibly TRBD1 (5 bases). Germline assignment: CDR1 MRHNA and CDR2 SNTAGT. The CDR3 runs 12 residues. The CDR3 region is CTSSDRGYGYTF. DNA for the CDR3: TGTACCAGCAGTGACCGGGGGTATGGCTACACCTTC.

This clonotype was found a few times. The chain links TRBV18 to TRBJ2-5; D is undetermined. V was clipped by 3 bases and J by 2 bases, with 10 bases between them. Germline CDR1 KGHSH, CDR2 LQKENI. The CDR3 totals 14 residues. The CDR3 DNA is TGTGCCAGCTCACCTCTGGCTAAACAAGAGACCCAGTACTTC. Translating gives CASSPLAKQETQYF. The full variable domain, with the rest looked up from reference TRBV18 and TRBJ2-5, is NAGVMQNPRHLVRRRGQEARLRCSPMKGHSHVYWYRQLPEEGLKFMVYLQKENIIDESGMPKERFSAEFPKEGPSILRIQQVVRGDSAAYFCASSPLAKQETQYFGPGTRLLVL.

In its sample, this clonotype was seen a few times. J is TRBJ1-2 and V is TRBV6-5, with 10 bases that match TRBD1. The CDR3 loop spans 15 amino acids. The germline V gene has CDR1 MNHEY and CDR2 SVGAGI. Trimming cost V 0 bases and J 5 bases; bases outside gene matches: 3. CDR3 residues: CASSYSGGQGYGYTF. DNA of the CDR3: TGTGCCAGCAGTTACTCAGGGGGACAGGGGTATGGCTACACCTTC.